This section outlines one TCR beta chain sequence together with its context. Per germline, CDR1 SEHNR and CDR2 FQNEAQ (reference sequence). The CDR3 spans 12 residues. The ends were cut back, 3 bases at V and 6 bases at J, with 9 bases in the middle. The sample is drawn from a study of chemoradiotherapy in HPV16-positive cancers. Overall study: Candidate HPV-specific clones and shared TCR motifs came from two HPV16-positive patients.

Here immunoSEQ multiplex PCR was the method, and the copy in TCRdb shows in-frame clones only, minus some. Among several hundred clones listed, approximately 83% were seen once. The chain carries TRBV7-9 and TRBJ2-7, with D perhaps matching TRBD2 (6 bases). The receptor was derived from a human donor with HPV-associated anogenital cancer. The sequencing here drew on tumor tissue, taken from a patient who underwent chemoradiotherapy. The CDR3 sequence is CASSFGGPEQYF. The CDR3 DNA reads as TGTGCCAGCAGCTTCGGAGGGCCCGAGCAGTACTTC.